The clone carrying this TCR beta chain was seen a handful of times. Trimming removed 0 bases at V and 6 bases at J, with 15 bases between. The germline gives CDR1 MGHRA, CDR2 YSYEKL. The CDR3 contains 16 residues. The data are from a study of T-cell reconstitution after alpha-beta-depleted transplantation in children. Construction of the TCRbeta library involved unique molecular identifiers. TCRdb recomputed calls from the PCR reads with MiXCR, one row per CDR3 protein. The sample records about 540,000 distinct CDR3 sequences, around 19% being singletons. The chain employs TRBV4-1 and TRBJ1-5, with D perhaps TRBD1 (6 bases). This specimen consisted of PBMCs from the stem cell graft donor, obtained from the stem cell graft. This TCR derives from a human donor who donated a stem cell graft to a child with acute lymphoblastic leukemia. CDR3 nucleotides: TGCGCCAGCAGCCAAGATATCGGGGGGCATGGTCAGCCCCAGCATTTT. It specifies CASSQDIGGHGQPQHF.